This T cell receptor (beta chain) originates from a study of spatial heterogeneity in lung cancer. Study in general: The cohort: over 70 early-stage, untreated non-small cell lung cancer patients. Sequenced were any available follow-up PBMC samples, which had been obtained a median of approximately two years after resection. Alpha-chain detections were consistently fewer than beta-chain detections among the sequences.

This sample's time point: blood at routine non-recurrence follow-up after resection. Tumor, nontumor lung or frozen PBMC supplied whole RNA, sequenced without sorting. TCR cDNA molecules each had a unique molecular identifier. TCRdb recomputed calls from the 5' RACE reads with MiXCR, one row per CDR3 protein. The table has approximately 50,000 distinct CDR3 sequences, roughly 7.4% seen once. This CDR3 contains 15 residues. V lost 6 bases to trimming and J lost 9 bases; unmatched junction nucleotides: 11. This clonotype was seen many times. V gene TRBV12-3 or TRBV12-4 combines with J gene TRBJ1-6, with TRBD1 identical over 7 bases. The sequence was collected from a female donor with early-stage non-small cell lung cancer. The input for sequencing was PBMCs, taken at follow-up. CDR3 sequence: CASRPQTGVTSPLHF. CDR3 DNA sequence: TGTGCCAGCAGGCCCCAAACAGGGGTTACTTCACCCCTCCACTTT.